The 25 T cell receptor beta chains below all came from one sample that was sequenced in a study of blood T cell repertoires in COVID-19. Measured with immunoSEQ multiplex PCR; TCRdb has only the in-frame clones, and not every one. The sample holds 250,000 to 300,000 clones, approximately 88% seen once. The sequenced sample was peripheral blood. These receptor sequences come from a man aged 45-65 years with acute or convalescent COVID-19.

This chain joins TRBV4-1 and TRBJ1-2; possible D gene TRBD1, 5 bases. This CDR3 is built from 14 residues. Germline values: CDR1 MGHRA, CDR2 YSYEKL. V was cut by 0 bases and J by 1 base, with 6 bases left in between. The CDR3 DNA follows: TGCGCCAGCAGCCAAGATGACAGTAACTATGGCTACACCTTC. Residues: CASSQDDSNYGYTF.

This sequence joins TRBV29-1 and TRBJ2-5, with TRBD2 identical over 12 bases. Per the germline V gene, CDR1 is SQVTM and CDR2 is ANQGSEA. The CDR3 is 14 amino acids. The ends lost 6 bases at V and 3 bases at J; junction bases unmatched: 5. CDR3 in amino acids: CSVTTSGGKETQYF. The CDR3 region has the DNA TGCAGCGTCACCACTAGCGGGGGGAAAGAGACCCAGTACTTC.

The CDR3 loop is CASGGTDTQYF. The DNA of the CDR3 is TGTGCCAGCGGGGGGACAGATACGCAGTATTTT. The chain combines TRBV25-1 with TRBJ2-3; D perhaps matches TRBD2 (6 bases). Germline lookup yields CDR1 MGHDK and CDR2 SYGVNS. The CDR3 contains 11 residues. V gave up 8 bases and J gave up 3 bases, with 6 bases separating them.

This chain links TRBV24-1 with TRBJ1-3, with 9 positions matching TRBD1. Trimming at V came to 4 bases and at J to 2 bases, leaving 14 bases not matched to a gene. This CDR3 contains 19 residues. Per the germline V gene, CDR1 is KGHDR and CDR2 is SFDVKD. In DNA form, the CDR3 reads TGTGCCACCAGTGACTGGACAGGGGTGGGGAGGTGGCCTGGAAACACCATATATTTT. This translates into CATSDWTGVGRWPGNTIYF.

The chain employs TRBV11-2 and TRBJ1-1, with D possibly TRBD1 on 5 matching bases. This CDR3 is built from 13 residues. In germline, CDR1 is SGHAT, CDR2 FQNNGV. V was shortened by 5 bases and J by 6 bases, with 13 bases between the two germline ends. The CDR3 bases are TGTGCCAGCAGCCCCCCGGGGGTATCTGAAGCTTTCTTT. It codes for CASSPPGVSEAFF.

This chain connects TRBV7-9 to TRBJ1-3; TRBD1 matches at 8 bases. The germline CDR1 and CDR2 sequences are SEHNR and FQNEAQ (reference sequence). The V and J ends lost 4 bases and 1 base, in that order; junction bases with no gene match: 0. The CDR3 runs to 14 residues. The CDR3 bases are TGTGCCAGCAGCTGGACAGGGTCTGGAAACACCATATATTTT. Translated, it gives CASSWTGSGNTIYF.

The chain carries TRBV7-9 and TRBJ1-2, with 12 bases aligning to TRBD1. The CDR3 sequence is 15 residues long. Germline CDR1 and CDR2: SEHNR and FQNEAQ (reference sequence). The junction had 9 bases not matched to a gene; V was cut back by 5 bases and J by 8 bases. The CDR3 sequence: CASSRPGQGAGGYTF. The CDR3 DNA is TGTGCCAGCAGCCGTCCGGGACAGGGGGCGGGAGGCTACACCTTC. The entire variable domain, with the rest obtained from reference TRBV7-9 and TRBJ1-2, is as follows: DTGVSQNPRHKITKRGQNVTFRCDPISEHNRLYWYRQTLGQGPEFLTYFQNEAQLEKSRLLSDRFSAERPKGSFSTLEIQRTEQGDSAMYLCASSRPGQGAGGYTFGSGTRLTVV.

Written as DNA, the CDR3 is TGCGCCAGCAGTGAGTCGGCCAGAACCTACGAGCAGTACTTC. Amino acid sequence: CASSESARTYEQYF. J is TRBJ2-7 and V is TRBV10-2; no firm D call. The CDR3 has 14 residues. Germline CDR1 is WSHSY and CDR2 is SAAADI. V was clipped by 0 bases and J by 2 bases, with 8 bases between them.

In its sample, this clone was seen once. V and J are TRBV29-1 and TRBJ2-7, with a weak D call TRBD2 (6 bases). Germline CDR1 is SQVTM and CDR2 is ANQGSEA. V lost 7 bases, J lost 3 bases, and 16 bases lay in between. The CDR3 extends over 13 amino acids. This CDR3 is CSAVHRSGYEQYF. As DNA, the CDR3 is TGCAGCGCTGTGCATCGTAGCGGCTACGAGCAGTACTTC.

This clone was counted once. CDR3 in amino acids: CASSWDSSSYEQYF. For the CDR3, the DNA is TGTGCCAGCAGCTGGGACAGTAGCTCCTACGAGCAGTACTTC. The gene calls are TRBV5-4 and TRBJ2-7, with 7 bases matching TRBD1. CDR3 length equals 14 residues. Germline V lookup: CDR1 SGHNT, CDR2 YYREEE (reference sequence). J gave up 0 bases and V 3 bases, and 3 bases lay outside the gene matches.

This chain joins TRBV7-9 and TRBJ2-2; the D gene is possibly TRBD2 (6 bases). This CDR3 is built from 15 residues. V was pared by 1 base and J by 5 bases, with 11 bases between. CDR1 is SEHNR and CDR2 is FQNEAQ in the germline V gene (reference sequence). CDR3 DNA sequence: TGTGCCAGCAGCTTAGAAGGACGGGGGACCGGGGAGCTGTTTTTT. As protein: CASSLEGRGTGELFF.

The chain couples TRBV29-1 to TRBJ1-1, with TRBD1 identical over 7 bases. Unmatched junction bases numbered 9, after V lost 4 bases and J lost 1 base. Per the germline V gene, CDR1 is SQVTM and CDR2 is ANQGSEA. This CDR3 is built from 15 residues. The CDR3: CSVAGGQLKNTEAFF. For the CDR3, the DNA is TGCAGCGTTGCCGGGGGACAGCTAAAGAACACTGAAGCTTTCTTT.

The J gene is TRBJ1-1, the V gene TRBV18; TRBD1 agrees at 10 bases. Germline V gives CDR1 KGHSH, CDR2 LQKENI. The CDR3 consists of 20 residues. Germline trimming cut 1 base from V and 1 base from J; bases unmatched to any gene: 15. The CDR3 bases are TGTGCCAGCTCACCACGGGAGCCGGGACAGGGGTGGAAAAGGAACACTGAAGCTTTCTTT. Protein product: CASSPREPGQGWKRNTEAFF.

This chain's CDR3 is CASSRGPPGNTIYF. In DNA, the CDR3 is TGCGCCAGCAGCAGGGGGCCGCCTGGAAACACCATATATTTT. This sequence joins TRBV5-1 and TRBJ1-3, with 7 bases aligning to TRBD1. J gave up 2 bases and V 4 bases, and 3 bases lay outside the gene matches. Germline V gene lookup returns CDR1 SGHRS and CDR2 YFSETQ. The CDR3 covers 14 residues.

This chain's CDR3 is CASSRADTQYF. The CDR3 DNA follows: TGTGCCAGCAGTCGGGCAGATACGCAGTATTTT. The chain carries TRBV2 and TRBJ2-3; D unresolved. Germline-derived CDR1 and CDR2 are SNHLY and FYNNEI. The CDR3 is 11 amino acids. V lost 5 bases to trimming and J lost 4 bases, with 4 bases between them.

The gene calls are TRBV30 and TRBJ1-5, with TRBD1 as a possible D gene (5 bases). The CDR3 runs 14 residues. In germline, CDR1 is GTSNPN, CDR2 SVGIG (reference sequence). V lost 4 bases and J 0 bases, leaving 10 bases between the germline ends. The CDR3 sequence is CAWTRADSNQPQHF. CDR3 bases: TGTGCCTGGACCAGGGCCGATAGCAATCAGCCCCAGCATTTT.

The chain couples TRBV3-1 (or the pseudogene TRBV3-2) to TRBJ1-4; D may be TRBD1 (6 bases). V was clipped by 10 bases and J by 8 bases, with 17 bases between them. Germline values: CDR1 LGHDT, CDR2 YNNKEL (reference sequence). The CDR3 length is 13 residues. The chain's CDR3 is CATTQQGEEKLFF. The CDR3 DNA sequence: TGTGCCACCACGCAACAGGGTGAGGAAAAACTGTTTTTT.

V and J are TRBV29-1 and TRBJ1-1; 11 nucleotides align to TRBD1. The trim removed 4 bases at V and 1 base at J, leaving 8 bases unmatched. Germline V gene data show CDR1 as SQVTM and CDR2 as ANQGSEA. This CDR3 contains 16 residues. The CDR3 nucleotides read TGCAGCGTTGGCGGGGACAGGGGGATTCCGAACACTGAAGCTTTCTTT. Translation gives CSVGGDRGIPNTEAFF.

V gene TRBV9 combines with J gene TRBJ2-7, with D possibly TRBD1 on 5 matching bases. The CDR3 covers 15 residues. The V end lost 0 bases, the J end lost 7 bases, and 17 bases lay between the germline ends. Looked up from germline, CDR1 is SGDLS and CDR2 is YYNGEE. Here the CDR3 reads CASSVGWGSVREQYF. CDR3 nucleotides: TGTGCCAGCAGCGTAGGTTGGGGCTCAGTAAGGGAGCAGTACTTC.

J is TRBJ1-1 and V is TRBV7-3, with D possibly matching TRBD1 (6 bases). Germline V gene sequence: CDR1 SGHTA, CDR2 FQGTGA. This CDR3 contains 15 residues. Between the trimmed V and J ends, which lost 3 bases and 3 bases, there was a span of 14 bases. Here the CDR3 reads CASSFQGLTDTEAFF. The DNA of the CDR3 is TGTGCCAGCAGCTTCCAGGGGCTGACGGACACTGAAGCTTTCTTT.

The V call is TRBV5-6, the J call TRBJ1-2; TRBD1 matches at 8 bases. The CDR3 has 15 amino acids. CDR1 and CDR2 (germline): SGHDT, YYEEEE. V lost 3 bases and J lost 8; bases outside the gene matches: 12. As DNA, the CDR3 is TGTGCCAGCAGCTGGGCGGACAGGGAAAACCTCGGCTACACCTTC. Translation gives CASSWADRENLGYTF.

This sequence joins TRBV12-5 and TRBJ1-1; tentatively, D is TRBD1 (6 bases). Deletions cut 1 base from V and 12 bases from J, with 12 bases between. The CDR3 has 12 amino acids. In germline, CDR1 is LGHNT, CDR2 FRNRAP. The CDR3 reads CASGLGTGSTFF. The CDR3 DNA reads TGTGCTAGTGGTTTGGGAACAGGGTCGACTTTCTTT.

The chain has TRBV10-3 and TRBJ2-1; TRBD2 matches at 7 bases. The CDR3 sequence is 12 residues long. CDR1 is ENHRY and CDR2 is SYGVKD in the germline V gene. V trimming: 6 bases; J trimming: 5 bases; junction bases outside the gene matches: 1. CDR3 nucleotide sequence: TGTGCCATCAGGGGGGGGAACAATGAGCAGTTCTTC. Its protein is CAIRGGNNEQFF.

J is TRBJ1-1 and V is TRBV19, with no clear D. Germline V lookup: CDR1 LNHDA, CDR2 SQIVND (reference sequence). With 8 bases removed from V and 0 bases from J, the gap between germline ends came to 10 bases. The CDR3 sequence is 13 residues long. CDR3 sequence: CASSRSLNTEAFF. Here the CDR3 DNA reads TGTGCCAGTTCCCGGAGTCTGAACACTGAAGCTTTCTTT.

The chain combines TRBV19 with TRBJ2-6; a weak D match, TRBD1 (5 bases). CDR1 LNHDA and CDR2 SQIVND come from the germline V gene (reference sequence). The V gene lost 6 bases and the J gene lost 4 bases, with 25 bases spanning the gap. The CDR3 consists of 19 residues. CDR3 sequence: CASRSGQGHTLSGANVLTF. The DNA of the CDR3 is TGTGCCAGTAGATCCGGACAAGGGCACACATTGTCCGGGGCCAACGTCCTGACTTTC.